Listed here is a single T cell receptor beta chain. Its antigen is not identified. This sample stems from a study of T cell responses to AZD1222 COVID-19 vaccine. Study-wide results and limits: Among spike-specific TCRs, nearly half reportedly target unmutated variant regions. Spike-specific TCR breadth rose after two AZD1222 doses, and depth rose as well. A mostly white British donor set with more females was recruited, and clonal diversity was possibly underestimated.

Second-dose intervals near 4 or 12 weeks were combined. CDR1 SEHNR and CDR2 FQNEAQ come from the germline V gene (reference sequence). V was clipped by 8 bases and J by 0 bases, with 16 bases between them. This CDR3 has 16 amino acids. Profiling relied on immunoSEQ multiplex PCR, and the TCRdb table lists in-frame clones only, not all of them. The data hold about 180,000 clones, with 90% to 95% observed a single time. Sequencing used peripheral blood, obtained 28 days after the second AZD1222 dose. The chain has TRBV7-9 and TRBJ2-2; no definite D call. The clonotype originates from an adult who received the AZD1222 COVID-19 vaccine. CDR3: CASPPASESNTGELFF. The CDR3 nucleotides are TGTGCCAGCCCCCCCGCCTCGGAATCGAACACCGGGGAGCTGTTTTTT.